One and the same sample provided the 27 T cell receptor beta chains below, sequenced in a study of blood T cell repertoires in COVID-19. Here immunoSEQ multiplex PCR was the method, and the copy in TCRdb shows in-frame clones only, minus some. The sample includes around 110,000 clones, about 82% seen only once; the top ten take approximately 16%. The sequenced sample consisted of peripheral blood. Receptor source: a man in his fifties or sixties with active or convalescent COVID-19.

The J gene is TRBJ2-2, the V gene TRBV30; D is perhaps TRBD2 (6 bases). This CDR3 contains 14 residues. The germline V and J ends were trimmed by 3 bases and 3 bases, with 11 bases remaining between them. Germline V CDR1 and CDR2: GTSNPN, SVGIG (reference sequence). In DNA form, the CDR3 reads TGTGCCTGGAGCCGACTAGGTGACACCGGGGAGCTGTTTTTT. It yields the protein CAWSRLGDTGELFF. Combining the CDR3 with reference TRBV30 and TRBJ2-2 gives the whole variable domain SQTIHQWPATLVQPVGSPLSLECTVEGTSNPNLYWYRQAAGRGLQLLFYSVGIGQISSEVPQNLSASRPQDRQFILSSKKLLLSDSGFYLCAWSRLGDTGELFFGEGSRLTVL.

This clone was observed a single time. The J gene is TRBJ1-1, the V gene TRBV10-3; D is ambiguous. V lost 6 bases and J lost 1, with 12 bases in between. This CDR3 has 14 amino acids. CDR1 ENHRY and CDR2 SYGVKD come from the germline V gene. This CDR3 is CAIRPGGGNTEAFF. Here the CDR3 DNA reads TGTGCCATCAGACCGGGAGGAGGGAACACTGAAGCTTTCTTT.

In the case of this clone: Other DNA sequences in this sample translate to the same CDR3. V usage is TRBV28 and J usage is TRBJ1-4; D perhaps matches TRBD1 (6 bases). The CDR3 contains 15 residues. The germline gives CDR1 MDHEN, CDR2 SYDVKM. Trimming shortened V by 5 bases and J by 5 bases, and 15 bases separated the two germline ends. The CDR3 is CASSPPTGNNEKLFF. The DNA for the CDR3 is TGTGCCAGCAGTCCCCCAACAGGGAACAATGAAAAACTGTTTTTT.

CDR3 in amino acids: CASSLSGSPYEQYF. Written as DNA, the CDR3 is TGTGCCAGCAGCCTGAGCGGGAGCCCCTACGAGCAGTACTTC. V is TRBV6-2 or TRBV6-3 and J is TRBJ2-7; 8 bases are shared with TRBD2. CDR3 length equals 14 residues. V dropped 6 bases and J dropped 2; count of bases not matched to a gene: 6. Per the germline V gene, CDR1 is MNHEY and CDR2 is SVGEGT.

The chain recombines TRBV18 with TRBJ2-2, with TRBD2 matching over 8 bases. The CDR3 extends over 17 amino acids. The V segment lost 5 bases and the J segment 4 bases; nucleotides outside the gene matches: 12. Per the germline V gene, CDR1 is KGHSH and CDR2 is LQKENI. CDR3 loop: CASSSVSGRRGTGELFF. For the CDR3, the DNA is TGTGCCAGCTCATCAGTCAGCGGGAGAAGGGGCACCGGGGAGCTGTTTTTT.

The chain uses TRBV18 and TRBJ2-7; tentative D call: TRBD1 (6 bases). Germline V gene lookup returns CDR1 KGHSH and CDR2 LQKENI. The CDR3 runs to 15 residues. V lost 1 base and J 2 bases, leaving 12 bases between the germline ends. The CDR3 DNA sequence: TGTGCCAGCTCACCACAGGGGGTTCCTCCCTACGAGCAGTACTTC. Translation gives CASSPQGVPPYEQYF.

J is TRBJ2-5 and V is TRBV6-1; TRBD2 is a possible D gene (6 bases). Germline values: CDR1 MNHNS, CDR2 SASEGT. This CDR3 is 15 amino acids long. The V end was cut by 0 bases, the J end by 1 base, with 9 bases between. The CDR3 protein is CASSEARGVQETQYF. In DNA form, the CDR3 reads TGTGCCAGCAGTGAAGCGCGCGGGGTCCAAGAGACCCAGTACTTC.

The chain recombines TRBV5-1 with TRBJ2-3; 9 positions agree with TRBD1. Trimming cost V 0 bases and J 2 bases; bases outside gene matches: 10. The CDR3 covers 18 residues. Germline-derived CDR1 and CDR2 are SGHRS and YFSETQ. CDR3 protein: CASSLAGTGSSVTDTQYF. CDR3 in DNA: TGCGCCAGCAGCTTGGCCGGGACAGGGTCATCAGTCACAGATACGCAGTATTTT.

The gene calls are TRBV7-6 and TRBJ2-7; 7 nucleotides agree with TRBD1. The V and J ends lost 3 bases and 6 bases, in that order; junction bases with no gene match: 14. CDR1 is SGHVS, CDR2 FNYEAQ, per germline. The CDR3 runs 16 residues. The CDR3 region is CASSFGARDRGAEQYF. CDR3 DNA sequence: TGTGCCAGCAGCTTCGGAGCACGGGACAGAGGGGCCGAGCAGTACTTC.

This chain links TRBV30 with TRBJ1-2; TRBD1 aligns across 8 bases. The V and J ends lost 5 bases and 4 bases, in that order; junction bases with no gene match: 3. The CDR3 extends over 12 amino acids. Germline V lookup: CDR1 GTSNPN, CDR2 SVGIG (reference sequence). CDR3 in amino acids: CAWGQGIYGYTF. Written as DNA, the CDR3 is TGTGCCTGGGGACAGGGTATCTATGGCTACACCTTC. Looking up the rest from reference TRBV30 and TRBJ1-2 gives the full variable domain: SQTIHQWPATLVQPVGSPLSLECTVEGTSNPNLYWYRQAAGRGLQLLFYSVGIGQISSEVPQNLSASRPQDRQFILSSKKLLLSDSGFYLCAWGQGIYGYTFGSGTRLTVV.

The chain uses TRBV25-1 and TRBJ2-7; D remains unclear. Between the trimmed V and J ends, which lost 4 bases and 4 bases, there was a span of 14 bases. Germline V lookup: CDR1 MGHDK, CDR2 SYGVNS. The CDR3 loop spans 14 amino acids. CDR3 sequence: CASSARFDSYEQYF. The CDR3, as DNA: TGTGCCAGCAGTGCCCGATTCGACTCGTACGAGCAGTACTTC.

This clone was counted once. This chain joins TRBV10-3 and TRBJ2-3; 7 positions agree with TRBD1. The CDR3 loop spans 14 amino acids. Germline-derived CDR1 and CDR2 are ENHRY and SYGVKD. Trimming removed 8 bases from V and 0 bases from J; junction bases left unmatched: 5. CDR3 DNA: TGTGCCATCCGACAGGGCCAAAGCACAGATACGCAGTATTTT. It yields the protein CAIRQGQSTDTQYF.

The chain couples TRBV28 to TRBJ2-7, with 9 bases identical to TRBD2. The CDR3 is 14 residues long. V trimming: 2 bases; J trimming: 4 bases; junction bases outside the gene matches: 3. Germline V lookup: CDR1 MDHEN, CDR2 SYDVKM. This chain's CDR3 is CASSLGLAGYEQYF. The CDR3, as DNA: TGTGCCAGCAGTTTAGGGCTAGCGGGATACGAGCAGTACTTC.

The genes are TRBV6-5 and TRBJ2-2, with D maybe TRBD1 (5 bases). CDR3 length: 14 residues. The germline CDR1 and CDR2 sequences are MNHEY and SVGAGI. Trimming pared 6 bases from V and 7 bases from J, leaving 15 bases between. The CDR3 reads CASRPDRTVGELFF. DNA for the CDR3: TGTGCCAGCAGACCCGACAGAACCGTCGGGGAGCTGTTTTTT.

The chain combines TRBV19 with TRBJ2-1, with TRBD1 matching over 9 bases. The CDR3 has 16 residues. The junction had 4 bases not matched to a gene; V was cut back by 4 bases and J by 0 bases. From germline, CDR1 is LNHDA and CDR2 SQIVND (reference sequence). For the CDR3, the DNA is TGTGCCAGTAGTAGAGAGACAGGGGGCTCCTACAATGAGCAGTTCTTC. It specifies CASSRETGGSYNEQFF.

This chain links TRBV6-4 with TRBJ2-5; 10 bases map to TRBD1. CDR1 is MRHNA, CDR2 SNTAGT, per germline. The CDR3 runs 16 residues. Trimming took 2 bases from V and 4 from J; bases not matched to a gene: 7. The CDR3 DNA is TGTGCCAGCAGTGACGGTCTGGGACAGGGGATAGAGACCCAGTACTTC. Amino acids: CASSDGLGQGIETQYF.

On this clone: One end of the junction varies from germline; a read error may be responsible. The chain carries TRBV18 and TRBJ1-6; 9 bases map to TRBD1. From germline, CDR1 is KGHSH and CDR2 LQKENI. The length of the CDR3 is 15 residues. This CDR3 reads CASSPPGQGNSPLHF. Written as DNA, the CDR3 is TGTGCCAGCTCCCCACCGGGACAGGGAAACTCACCCCTCCACTTT. Variable domain in full (rest from reference TRBV18 and TRBJ1-6): NAGVMQNPRHLVRRRGQEARLRCSPMKGHSHVYWYRQLPEEGLKFMVYLQKENIIDESGMPKERFSAEFPKEGPSILRIQQVVRGDSAAYFCASSPPGQGNSPLHFGNGTRLTVT.

The rearrangement uses TRBV18 and TRBJ2-6; 9 bases fit TRBD1. V lost 2 bases and J lost 3; bases outside the gene matches: 11. There are 19 residues in the CDR3. The germline gives CDR1 KGHSH, CDR2 LQKENI. CDR3 bases: TGTGCCAGCTCACCATATCCGGGACAGGGATCACGTGGGGCCAACGTCCTGACTTTC. It codes for CASSPYPGQGSRGANVLTF.

This clone has a handful of counts. This chain joins TRBV18 and TRBJ2-7, with 14 positions matching TRBD2. The V gene end was trimmed by 3 bases and the J gene end by 3 bases; junction bases not matched to a gene: 7. The CDR3 runs to 17 residues. Germline lookup yields CDR1 KGHSH and CDR2 LQKENI. Here the CDR3 reads CASSPSAGLAGGYEQYF. The DNA of the CDR3 is TGTGCCAGCTCACCGAGTGCCGGACTAGCGGGGGGCTACGAGCAGTACTTC.

The genes are TRBV6-2 or TRBV6-3 and TRBJ1-1; the D gene is possibly TRBD1 (6 bases). The CDR3 has 17 residues. V lost 0 bases to trimming and J lost 1 base, with 15 bases between them. Per the germline V gene, CDR1 is MNHEY and CDR2 is SVGEGT. The CDR3, as DNA: TGTGCCAGCAGTTACTCGAAAGGGAAGGGGGAGAACACTGAAGCTTTCTTT. It yields the protein CASSYSKGKGENTEAFF.

In this sample, this clone turned up once. The chain joins TRBV7-2 to TRBJ2-7; maybe TRBD2 (6 bases). The CDR3 extends over 15 amino acids. Germline V lookup: CDR1 SGHTA, CDR2 FQGNSA. V lost 5 bases and J 0 bases, leaving 14 bases between the germline ends. DNA of the CDR3: TGTGCCAGCAGCATGCGGGACGCTAGCTCCTACGAGCAGTACTTC. Protein sequence: CASSMRDASSYEQYF. Complete variable domain (other parts from reference TRBV7-2 and TRBJ2-7): GAGVSQSPSNKVTEKGKDVELRCDPISGHTALYWYRQSLGQGLEFLIYFQGNSAPDKSGLPSDRFSAERTGGSVSTLTIQRTQQEDSAVYLCASSMRDASSYEQYFGPGTRLTVT.

This clone was recorded only once. V gene TRBV7-2 combines with J gene TRBJ2-1; D may be TRBD1 (5 bases). Germline-derived CDR1 and CDR2 are SGHTA and FQGNSA. The V end was cut by 1 base, the J end by 6 bases, with 13 bases between. The CDR3 length is 15 residues. The CDR3 DNA is TGTGCCAGCAGCTTAGTTAGGGGTTGGGTCAATGAGCAGTTCTTC. Translation: CASSLVRGWVNEQFF.

The chain carries TRBV7-9 and TRBJ2-3, with a weak D call TRBD2 (5 bases). Looked up from germline, CDR1 is SEHNR and CDR2 is FQNEAQ (reference sequence). The CDR3 extends over 16 amino acids. Trimming removed 4 bases from V and 2 bases from J, with 16 bases in between. CDR3 coding DNA: TGTGCCAGCAGCTCCTTAGCGCAACCAGACACAGATACGCAGTATTTT. This translates into CASSSLAQPDTDTQYF.

The chain recombines TRBV18 with TRBJ2-7; D is possibly TRBD1 (5 bases). The length of the CDR3 is 14 residues. Deletions cut 2 bases from V and 5 bases from J, with 13 bases between. The germline V gene has CDR1 KGHSH and CDR2 LQKENI. The CDR3 nucleotides read TGTGCCAGCTCACCAAGCAGGGCGTCTAACGAGCAGTACTTC. This gives the protein CASSPSRASNEQYF. The full variable domain, completed using reference TRBV18 and TRBJ2-7, is NAGVMQNPRHLVRRRGQEARLRCSPMKGHSHVYWYRQLPEEGLKFMVYLQKENIIDESGMPKERFSAEFPKEGPSILRIQQVVRGDSAAYFCASSPSRASNEQYFGPGTRLTVT.

The chain combines TRBV7-3 with TRBJ2-1; D might be TRBD1 (5 bases). The CDR3 has 15 residues. From germline, CDR1 is SGHTA and CDR2 FQGTGA. V lost 5 bases and J 6 bases, leaving 17 bases between the germline ends. The CDR3 protein is CASSPQGARSNEQFF. The CDR3 nucleotides read TGTGCCAGCAGCCCGCAGGGCGCCCGCTCCAATGAGCAGTTCTTC.

The chain has TRBV27 and TRBJ2-7; unclear D gene. Germline V gene sequence: CDR1 MNHEY, CDR2 SMNVEV (reference sequence). CDR3 length: 13 residues. V gave up 9 bases and J gave up 6 bases, with 18 bases separating them. CDR3 region: CARKRGFKGEQYF. CDR3 nucleotides: TGTGCCAGGAAGCGCGGTTTTAAAGGCGAGCAGTACTTC.

The chain employs TRBV5-4 and TRBJ2-7; 12 nucleotides agree with TRBD2. CDR1 and CDR2 (germline): SGHNT, YYREEE (reference sequence). The CDR3 loop spans 16 amino acids. The J segment lost 7 bases and the V segment lost 3 bases, leaving 11 bases of the junction unmatched. This chain's CDR3 is CASSSRTSGIFGEQYF. Here the CDR3 DNA reads TGTGCCAGCAGCTCCCGGACTAGCGGGATATTTGGGGAGCAGTACTTC.